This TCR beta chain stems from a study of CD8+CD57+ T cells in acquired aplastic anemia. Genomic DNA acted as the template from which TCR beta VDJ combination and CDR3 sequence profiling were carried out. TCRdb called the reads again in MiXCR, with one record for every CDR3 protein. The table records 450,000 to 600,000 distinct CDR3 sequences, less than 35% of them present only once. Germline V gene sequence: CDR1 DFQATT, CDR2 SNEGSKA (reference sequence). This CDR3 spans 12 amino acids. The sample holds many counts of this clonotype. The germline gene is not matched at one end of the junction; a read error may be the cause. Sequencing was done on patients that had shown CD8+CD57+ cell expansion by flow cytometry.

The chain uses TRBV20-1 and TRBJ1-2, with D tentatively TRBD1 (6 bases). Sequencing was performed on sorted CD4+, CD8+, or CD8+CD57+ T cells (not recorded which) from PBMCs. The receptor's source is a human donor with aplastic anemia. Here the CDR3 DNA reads TGCAGTGCGAGAGACAGGCACTATGGCTACACCTTC. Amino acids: CSARDRHYGYTF.